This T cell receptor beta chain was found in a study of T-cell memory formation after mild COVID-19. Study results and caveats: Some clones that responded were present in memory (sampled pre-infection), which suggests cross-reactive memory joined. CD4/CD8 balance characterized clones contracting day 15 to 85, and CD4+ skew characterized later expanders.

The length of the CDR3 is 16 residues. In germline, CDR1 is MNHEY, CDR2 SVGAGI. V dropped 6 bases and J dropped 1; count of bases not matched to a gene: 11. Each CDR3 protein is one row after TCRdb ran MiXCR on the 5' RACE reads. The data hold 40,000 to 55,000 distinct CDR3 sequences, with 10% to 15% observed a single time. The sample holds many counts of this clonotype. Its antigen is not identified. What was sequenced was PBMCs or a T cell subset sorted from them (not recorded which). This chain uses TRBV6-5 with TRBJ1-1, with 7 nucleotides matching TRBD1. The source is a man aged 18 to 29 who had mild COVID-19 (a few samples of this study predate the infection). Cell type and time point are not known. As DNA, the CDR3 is TGTGCCAGCAGCTCTCAGAGGGGGCGGGGGAACACTGAAGCTTTCTTT. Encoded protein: CASSSQRGRGNTEAFF.